This TCR beta chain emerged from a study of human T cells and chemical hapten exposure (dated by TCRdb to the early 2020s). The study in broad terms: For sensitization, 2% DPC in acetone was applied to a roughly 2 cm by roughly 2 cm area of upper inner arm skin. The study tracked peripheral blood TCR repertoire changes in vivo during primary and secondary sensitization to the hapten diphenylcyclopropenone (DPC) in alopecia patients. Blood for TCR sequencing was provided by twenty-nine alopecia patients at one to four time points (pre-sensitization, 2, 6 and 24 weeks). Libraries were combined into a pool for sequencing, and differences in TCR yield between samples came mainly from small differences in library volumes within the pool. Most of the patients in the cohort were female, and the cohort covered alopecia areata with under or over 50% scalp involvement, alopecia totalis and alopecia universalis. Patch testing was performed on the upper back with Finn chambers containing 0.01% DPC, and the patch tests were scored after 6 days according to International Contact Dermatitis Research Group standards. Blood samples were taken from patients before sensitization (week 0) and then at 2, 6 and about 24 weeks after DPC sensitization. Patients additionally received weekly therapeutic DPC doses to the scalp throughout the approximately 24-week study period. Results the study describes overall, beyond this receptor: After repeated subsampling, changes were observed in the strength of the expansion versus patch-test correlation and in the threshold at which the correlation became significant. Significantly more large CDR3 similarity clusters were formed by expanded TCRs than by pre-sensitization or healthy control sets, consistent with antigen-driven responses. Patch test score correlated positively with the number of PT1 expanded TCRs, reaching significance at thresholds 8, 16 and 32 but not at 4. The number of TCRs above 1 in 1000 frequency did not change with DPC sensitization; there was no evidence of global repertoire structure alterations. Alopecia, a presumed autoimmune disease, was present in all patients, so the immune response of the patients might differ from that of healthy individuals.

What this sample's time point label stands for: patch test 1, 2 weeks after DPC sensitization. According to the study, the label for this sample's treatment or condition signals: therapeutic diphenylcyclopropenone sensitization with weekly scalp DPC. At each patch-test visit, blood was drawn before the patch test was applied. Patients were eligible if aged 18 to 70, diagnosed with alopecia and judged suitable for DPC therapy, and pregnant patients were excluded. Unfractionated whole blood was collected in Tempus Blood RNA tubes, and total RNA was extracted from that blood. Via the germline V gene, CDR1 is SGHAT and CDR2 FQNNGV. The CDR3 measures 11 amino acids from cysteine to phenylalanine. Only CDR3 DNA is held: 33 bases, read in frame from base 1. The library was obtained by RACE. Sequencing relied on a NextSeq 500. During library preparation, unique molecular identifiers were attached to individual cDNA molecules so that TCRs could be counted quantitatively and reproducibly. Both TCR alpha and TCR beta chains were sequenced from each blood RNA sample. The authors processed their data as follows. Samples had a median of roughly 87,000 TCRs, with a range from about 23,224 to 690,600. The Decombinator software suite was used to annotate the V, J and CDR3 of the TCR reads. For the PS versus PT1 abundance plots, all samples were subsampled to the same number of TCRs (28,000). Expanded TCRs were defined as absent before sensitization and observed at least eight times at the 2-week time point. The public reads were quality trimmed at Q25 with fastp and then assembled into clones with MiXCR by TCRdb, keeping productive beta chains. When rows share a CDR3 protein, they turn into one entry using the most common DNA and genes. These V and J calls rely on TCRdb rather than the paper's analysis. The sample includes about 120,000 distinct CDR3 sequences, with about 12% observed a single time. About 1.4% of the sample is held by the ten biggest clonotypes.

As to this clonotype: This clone's antigen is unknown. Given a much more abundant clone one base away, this may be a read error.

Here the sequenced sample was whole blood, taken in connection with sensitization to the hapten diphenylcyclopropenone (DPC). This receptor was identified in a woman aged 50 to 65 with alopecia areata. Some clones in this sample may be carry-over from other donors' samples. The chain joins TRBV11-2 to TRBJ1-1; the D gene is unclear. In nucleotide form, the sequence is TGTGTCAGCAGCTTAGAGAGAGGAGCTTTCTTT. It codes for CVSSLERGAFF.